This is a list of T cell receptor beta chains from one sample in a study of blood T cell repertoires in COVID-19. The method was immunoSEQ multiplex PCR; TCRdb's version includes in-frame clones alone and lacks a portion of them. The data contain around 290,000 clones, approximately 90% of them seen just once; the ten biggest clones take up around 2%. Material: PBMCs or T cells enriched from blood (not recorded which). All receptors come from an older woman in a cohort exposed to, infected with or recovered from COVID-19 (not recorded which). CDR3s include the opening cysteine and the closing phenylalanine or tryptophan. D genes are given only for firm matches. Not all rows give a size; the values are once, few, many and, for expanded clones, a class.

>TRBJ2-3|.|TRBV5-4|TRBD2
CASSLVSGAGGDTQYF
TGTGCCAGCAGCTTGGTTAGCGGGGCCGGAGGAGATACGCAGTATTTT
>TRBJ1-1|few|TRBV15|.
CATSPRLDYREAFF
TGTGCCACCAGCCCACGACTGGACTATCGCGAAGCTTTCTTT
>TRBJ1-5|.|TRBV19|.
CASSISQVNQPQHF
TGTGCCAGTAGTATTAGTCAGGTCAATCAGCCCCAGCATTTT
>TRBJ2-2|.|TRBV7-3|TRBD2
CASSPLAGGGNGELFF
TGTGCCAGCAGCCCCCTCGCGGGAGGAGGGAACGGGGAGCTGTTTTTT
>TRBJ2-7|once|TRBV5-1|TRBD2
CASSKGLAGGSYEQYF
TGCGCCAGCAGCAAAGGACTAGCGGGAGGGAGCTACGAGCAGTACTTC
>TRBJ1-4|.|TRBV6-2/TRBV6-3|.
CASSWRANEKLFF
TGTGCCAGCAGTTGGAGGGCAAATGAAAAACTGTTTTTT
>TRBJ1-4|.|TRBV2|.
CAGRGATNEKLFF
TGTGCCGGCAGGGGAGCAACTAATGAAAAACTGTTTTTT
>TRBJ2-3|.|TRBV28|.
CASCGRPWSTDTQYF
TGTGCCAGCTGCGGAAGGCCCTGGAGCACAGATACGCAGTATTTT
>TRBJ2-2|.|TRBV11-2|TRBD1
CASSLVWGTGAAGELFF
TGTGCCAGCAGCTTAGTCTGGGGAACAGGGGCAGCCGGGGAGCTGTTTTTT
>TRBJ2-7|.|TRBV5-1|TRBD1
CASSSGTGSYEQYF
TGCGCCAGCAGTTCCGGGACAGGTAGCTACGAGCAGTACTTC
>TRBJ1-4|.|TRBV18|.
CASSPGTGNEKLFF
TGTGCCAGCTCACCCGGAACGGGTAATGAAAAACTGTTTTTT
>TRBJ2-7|.|TRBV6-2/TRBV6-3|TRBD2
CASSYVGGPTYEQYF
TGTGCCAGCAGTTACGTGGGAGGGCCCACCTACGAGCAGTACTTC
>TRBJ2-7|once|TRBV6-6|TRBD2
CASSSGLAGSYYEQYF
TGTGCCAGCAGTTCAGGACTAGCGGGATCTTACTACGAGCAGTACTTC
>TRBJ1-5|.|TRBV28|.
CASREGKLGQPQHF
TGTGCCAGCAGGGAGGGGAAGCTTGGACAGCCCCAGCATTTT
>TRBJ2-1|once|TRBV11-3|.
CASSLGRAWVNEQFF
TGTGCCAGCAGCTTAGGGAGGGCTTGGGTCAATGAGCAGTTCTTC
>TRBJ2-7|.|TRBV3-1/TRBV3-2|.
CASSQAGVAYYEQYF
TGTGCCAGCAGCCAAGCCGGGGTAGCTTACTACGAGCAGTACTTC
>TRBJ1-4|once|TRBV20-1|.
CSASSQGGEKLFF
TGCAGTGCTAGTAGTCAGGGCGGCGAAAAACTGTTTTTT
>TRBJ2-3|.|TRBV11-2|TRBD2
CASRFKPREGTDTQYF
TGTGCCAGCAGGTTCAAACCCCGGGAGGGCACAGATACGCAGTATTTT
>TRBJ2-1|once|TRBV3-1/TRBV3-2|TRBD2
CASSQEGLAATNEQFF
TGTGCCAGCAGCCAAGAAGGACTAGCGGCCACAAATGAGCAGTTCTTC
>TRBJ2-1|.|TRBV5-1|TRBD1
CASSLGQGYNEQFF
TGCGCCAGCAGCTTGGGACAGGGGTACAATGAGCAGTTCTTC
>TRBJ1-1|once|TRBV18|.
CASSRGGVMNTEAFF
TGTGCCAGCTCACGGGGGGGCGTAATGAACACTGAAGCTTTCTTT
>TRBJ2-7|.|TRBV11-2|TRBD2
CASSLAGGSYEQYF
TGTGCCAGCAGCCTAGCGGGGGGGTCCTACGAGCAGTACTTC
>TRBJ2-1|.|TRBV19|TRBD2
CASSIRSGGLAGWAYNEQFF
TGTGCCAGTAGTATAAGGTCTGGGGGACTAGCGGGATGGGCCTACAATGAGCAGTTCTTC
>TRBJ1-3|.|TRBV19|.
CASSRGQRILGNTIYF
TGTGCCAGTAGTAGGGGGCAGCGGATACTCGGAAACACCATATATTTT
>TRBJ2-5|.|TRBV29-1|TRBD1
CSVRRDSLNQETQYF
TGCAGCGTACGACGGGACAGCCTAAACCAAGAGACCCAGTACTTC
>TRBJ1-2|.|TRBV29-1|TRBD1
CSVGTDLDTF
TGCAGCGTCGGGACAGACTTAGACACCTTC
>TRBJ1-4|.|TRBV2|.
CASCDQRAHEKLFF
TGTGCCAGCTGTGATCAGCGGGCGCACGAAAAACTGTTTTTT
>TRBJ2-1|.|TRBV2|.
CASSGRLPTGFF
TGTGCCAGCAGTGGACGACTCCCCACGGGGTTCTTC
>TRBJ2-1|.|TRBV6-5|TRBD2
CASSYRGGVYNEQFF
TGTGCCAGCAGTTACCGTGGGGGGGTCTACAATGAGCAGTTCTTC
>TRBJ1-1|once|TRBV19|.
CASSITGQKNTEAFF
TGTGCCAGTAGTATAACAGGCCAGAAGAACACTGAAGCTTTCTTT
>TRBJ1-2|.|TRBV30|TRBD1
CAWSGQGPYSYGYTF
TGTGCCTGGAGTGGACAGGGGCCTTATTCGTATGGCTACACCTTC